Listed below are T cell receptor beta chains from one sample, sequenced in a study of blood T cell repertoires in COVID-19. The repertoire was sequenced with immunoSEQ multiplex PCR; TCRdb's copy has only in-frame clones and lacks some. The profile shows fewer than 85,000 clones, 85% to 90% of them singletons. Sample: peripheral blood. These receptors were obtained from a man aged 50 to 59 with active COVID-19. Both conserved end residues are part of each CDR3. D genes are given only for firm matches. Part of the rows lack a size; the others show once, few, many or a class for expanded clones.

D	V	size	J	CDR3	DNA
.	TRBV6-6	.	TRBJ2-1	CASTTIPGNEQFF	TGTGCCAGCACTACAATCCCGGGCAATGAGCAGTTCTTC
TRBD1	TRBV28	.	TRBJ2-1	CASSLGTGSYNEQFF	TGTGCCAGCAGTTTAGGGACAGGGTCCTACAATGAGCAGTTCTTC
.	TRBV14	.	TRBJ2-1	CASSQVKQATLANEQFF	TGTGCCAGCAGCCAAGTTAAGCAGGCTACCCTAGCCAATGAGCAGTTCTTC
TRBD2	TRBV29-1	once	TRBJ2-1	CSVPLFSGRGRNEQFF	TGCAGCGTCCCCCTATTTAGCGGGAGAGGGAGGAATGAGCAGTTCTTC
TRBD1	TRBV3-1/TRBV3-2	.	TRBJ2-2	CASSPLVRGPNTGELFF	TGTGCCAGCAGCCCCCTCGTAAGGGGGCCGAACACCGGGGAGCTGTTTTTT
TRBD1	TRBV3-1/TRBV3-2	.	TRBJ1-6	CASSRGTGNSPLHF	TGTGCCAGCAGCCGCGGGACAGGGAATTCACCCCTCCACTTT
.	TRBV10-2	once	TRBJ1-1	CASQGRTEAFF	TGCGCCAGCCAGGGGCGGACTGAAGCTTTCTTT
TRBD1	TRBV5-1	.	TRBJ2-3	CASSSTQGAGDTQYF	TGCGCCAGCAGCAGCACTCAGGGGGCGGGAGATACGCAGTATTTT
TRBD1	TRBV27	.	TRBJ1-2	CASRPIRDSFYYGYTF	TGTGCCAGCAGACCTATCCGGGACAGCTTTTACTATGGCTACACCTTC
TRBD1	TRBV10-3	.	TRBJ1-3	CAISGQGTSSGNTIYF	TGTGCCATCAGTGGACAGGGTACGAGCTCTGGAAACACCATATATTTT
.	TRBV20-1	.	TRBJ1-5	CSASTQGSNQPQHF	TGCAGTGCTAGTACCCAGGGAAGCAATCAGCCCCAGCATTTT
TRBD1	TRBV6-5	.	TRBJ2-2	CASSYGYRGRSGELFF	TGTGCCAGCAGTTATGGGTACAGGGGGCGCTCCGGGGAGCTGTTTTTT
.	TRBV6-1	.	TRBJ1-4	CASSDGPDEKLFF	TGTGCCAGCAGTGATGGCCCTGATGAAAAACTGTTTTTT
.	TRBV6-6	.	TRBJ1-2	CASSYSKGNYGYTF	TGTGCCAGCAGTTACTCAAAGGGGAACTATGGCTACACCTTC
.	TRBV7-2	.	TRBJ1-2	CASSPLGRDYGYTF	TGTGCCAGCAGCCCATTGGGCAGGGACTATGGCTACACCTTC
.	TRBV12-3/TRBV12-4	.	TRBJ2-7	CASSLGHYEQYF	TGTGCCAGCAGTTTAGGACACTACGAGCAGTACTTC
.	TRBV18	.	TRBJ2-7	CASSPADYEQYF	TGTGCCAGCTCACCAGCGGACTACGAGCAGTACTTC
.	TRBV5-4	.	TRBJ2-7	CASSSRSYEQYF	TGTGCCAGCAGCTCCAGATCCTACGAGCAGTACTTC
.	TRBV6-2/TRBV6-3	.	TRBJ1-1	CASSYAWPGGKLMNTEAFF	TGTGCCAGCAGTTACGCATGGCCGGGAGGAAAATTAATGAACACTGAAGCTTTCTTT
.	TRBV5-1	.	TRBJ1-3	CASSLTHSGSGNTIYF	TGCGCCAGCAGCTTAACACACAGTGGGTCTGGAAACACCATATATTTT
.	TRBV3-1/TRBV3-2	once	TRBJ2-1	CASRRGAYNEQFF	TGTGCCAGTCGCAGGGGGGCTTACAATGAGCAGTTCTTC
TRBD1	TRBV5-6	.	TRBJ1-6	CASRQGENSPLHF	TGTGCCAGCAGACAGGGGGAGAATTCACCCCTCCACTTT
.	TRBV12-5	.	TRBJ2-2	CASGLRGRENTGELFF	TGTGCTAGTGGTTTGAGGGGGCGGGAGAACACCGGGGAGCTGTTTTTT
TRBD1	TRBV9	once	TRBJ1-1	CASSVAWNRGNTEAFF	TGTGCCAGCAGCGTAGCTTGGAACAGGGGGAACACTGAAGCTTTCTTT
.	TRBV29-1	.	TRBJ2-3	CTRPDTQYF	TGCACCAGGCCAGATACGCAGTATTTT
.	TRBV28	.	TRBJ2-2	CASSSGQNTGELFF	TGTGCCAGCAGTTCGGGACAAAACACCGGGGAGCTGTTTTTT
.	TRBV2	few	TRBJ2-7	CASRLQFTGTYEQYF	TGTGCCAGCAGGCTACAGTTCACAGGGACCTACGAGCAGTACTTC
.	TRBV5-1	.	TRBJ2-7	CASSLGRIYEQYF	TGCGCCAGCAGCTTAGGGAGGATCTACGAGCAGTACTTC
TRBD1	TRBV5-8	.	TRBJ2-7	CASSLPGTGGEEQYF	TGTGCCAGCAGCTTACCCGGGACAGGGGGTGAGGAGCAGTACTTC
.	TRBV7-3	.	TRBJ2-6	CASSSNSGANVLTF	TGTGCCAGCAGCTCCAACTCTGGGGCCAACGTCCTGACTTTC
TRBD2	TRBV10-3	.	TRBJ2-5	CAISDGGTSGQETQYF	TGTGCCATCAGTGACGGTGGGACTAGCGGACAAGAGACCCAGTACTTC
TRBD2	TRBV28	.	TRBJ2-7	CASSLAGEVYEQYF	TGTGCCAGCAGTTTAGCGGGAGAGGTTTACGAGCAGTACTTC
.	TRBV12-3/TRBV12-4	.	TRBJ1-2	CASRKQTNYGYTF	TGTGCCAGCAGAAAACAGACAAACTATGGCTACACCTTC
.	TRBV3-1/TRBV3-2	.	TRBJ1-2	CASSQALGAVGYTF	TGTGCCAGCAGCCAAGCGTTGGGGGCTGTTGGCTACACCTTC
TRBD1	TRBV28	.	TRBJ1-4	CASSSTGTVNEKLFF	TGTGCCAGCAGTTCAACCGGGACAGTTAATGAAAAACTGTTTTTT
.	TRBV9	.	TRBJ1-1	CASSLRHNTEAFF	TGTGCCAGCAGCCTAAGACACAACACTGAAGCTTTCTTT
.	TRBV6-5	.	TRBJ1-1	CASSYRGNTEAFF	TGTGCCAGCAGTTACAGGGGGAACACTGAAGCTTTCTTT
.	TRBV7-3	.	TRBJ2-3	CASSSQGWDTQYF	TGTGCCAGCAGCTCCCAGGGCTGGGATACGCAGTATTTT
.	TRBV9	.	TRBJ1-1	CASSVSQGRGAAFF	TGTGCCAGCAGCGTCTCACAGGGCAGGGGTGCGGCTTTCTTT
TRBD1	TRBV5-1	once	TRBJ1-5	CASSLEGAVNQPQHF	TGCGCCAGCAGCTTGGAGGGGGCGGTCAATCAGCCCCAGCATTTT
.	TRBV5-1	.	TRBJ2-3	CASSLSPTDTDTQYF	TGCGCCAGCAGCTTGAGTCCGACAGACACAGATACGCAGTATTTT
TRBD1	TRBV2	.	TRBJ2-7	CASTPGQGTYEQYF	TGTGCCAGCACCCCAGGACAGGGAACCTACGAGCAGTACTTC
.	TRBV7-3	.	TRBJ2-1	CASSFTLRSEQFF	TGTGCCAGCAGCTTCACCCTGAGGAGTGAGCAGTTCTTC
.	TRBV5-1	.	TRBJ2-1	CASSLGWGSGQFF	TGCGCCAGCAGCTTGGGTTGGGGAAGCGGGCAGTTCTTC
TRBD2	TRBV27	.	TRBJ2-2	CASSFLARLGGLVDTGELFF	TGTGCCAGCAGTTTTTTAGCCAGACTCGGGGGACTAGTAGACACCGGGGAGCTGTTTTTT
.	TRBV3-1/TRBV3-2	once	TRBJ1-2	CASSHTQGLYGYTF	TGTGCCAGCAGCCACACACAGGGATTGTATGGCTACACCTTC
.	TRBV9	.	TRBJ1-6	CASSVRGEGSYNSPLHF	TGTGCCAGCAGCGTAAGAGGGGAGGGAAGTTATAATTCACCCCTCCACTTT
TRBD2	TRBV7-3	.	TRBJ2-3	CASSLQPSGRVGDTQYF	TGTGCCAGCAGCCTACAACCAAGCGGGAGGGTGGGAGATACGCAGTATTTT
TRBD1	TRBV3-1/TRBV3-2	.	TRBJ1-6	CASSQVGQGNSPLHF	TGTGCCAGCAGCCAAGTTGGACAGGGGAATTCACCCCTCCACTTT
.	TRBV15	.	TRBJ1-2	CATSRDRGRGFGYTF	TGTGCCACCAGCAGAGATCGGGGGAGGGGGTTTGGCTACACCTTC
TRBD2	TRBV28	.	TRBJ2-3	CASSFGGRGRMNTDTQYF	TGTGCCAGCAGTTTTGGTGGTCGCGGGAGGATGAACACAGATACGCAGTATTTT
TRBD1	TRBV18	once	TRBJ2-7	CASSSGTGGYEQYF	TGTGCCAGCTCATCCGGGACAGGGGGGTACGAGCAGTACTTC
TRBD1	TRBV28	.	TRBJ1-2	CASSRDSDANYGYTF	TGTGCCAGCAGTAGGGACAGCGACGCTAACTATGGCTACACCTTC
.	TRBV5-4	.	TRBJ2-5	CASSLDPGMLETQYF	TGTGCCAGCAGCTTGGACCCAGGGATGTTAGAGACCCAGTACTTC
TRBD1	TRBV5-5	.	TRBJ2-6	CASSLVRQGASGANVLTF	TGTGCCAGCAGCTTGGTGCGACAGGGGGCCTCTGGGGCCAACGTCCTGACTTTC
TRBD2	TRBV23-1	once	TRBJ2-6	CASSRDPGGAGANVLTF	TGCGCCAGCAGTCGGGACCCAGGCGGAGCGGGAGCCAACGTCCTGACTTTC
TRBD1	TRBV4-1	.	TRBJ2-7	CASSPRGRWEQYF	TGCGCCAGCAGCCCTAGGGGGCGGTGGGAGCAGTACTTC
.	TRBV9	.	TRBJ2-2	CASSETTRPGELFF	TGTGCCAGCAGCGAAACGACTAGACCCGGGGAGCTGTTTTTT
TRBD2	TRBV5-1	.	TRBJ2-5	CASSPGTSGQETQYF	TGCGCCAGCAGCCCCGGGACTAGCGGCCAAGAGACCCAGTACTTC
.	TRBV11-2	.	TRBJ2-5	CASSTERGGGTGRETQYF	TGTGCCAGCAGCACGGAGAGGGGCGGCGGGACGGGAAGAGAGACCCAGTACTTC